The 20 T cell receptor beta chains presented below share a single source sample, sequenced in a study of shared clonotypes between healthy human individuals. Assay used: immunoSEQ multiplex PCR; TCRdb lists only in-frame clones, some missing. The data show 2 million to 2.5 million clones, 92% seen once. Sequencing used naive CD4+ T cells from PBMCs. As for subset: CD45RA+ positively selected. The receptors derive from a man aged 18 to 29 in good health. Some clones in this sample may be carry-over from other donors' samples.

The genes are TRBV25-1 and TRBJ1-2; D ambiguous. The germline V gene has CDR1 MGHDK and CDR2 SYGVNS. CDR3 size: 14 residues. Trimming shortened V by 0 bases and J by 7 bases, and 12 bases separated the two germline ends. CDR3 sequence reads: CASSEYLVNGGYTF. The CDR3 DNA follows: TGTGCCAGCAGTGAATATTTGGTGAACGGTGGCTACACCTTC.

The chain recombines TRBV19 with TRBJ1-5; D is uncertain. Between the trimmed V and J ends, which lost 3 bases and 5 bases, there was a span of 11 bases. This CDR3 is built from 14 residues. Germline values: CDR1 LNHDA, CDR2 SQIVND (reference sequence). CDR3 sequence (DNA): TGTGCCAGTAGTATCCGGGCCGAGTATCAGCCCCAGCATTTT. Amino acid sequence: CASSIRAEYQPQHF.

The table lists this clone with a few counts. This chain's CDR3 is CASTARGSATEAFF. The CDR3 coding sequence is TGTGCCAGCACCGCCAGGGGGTCGGCCACTGAAGCTTTCTTT. This sequence joins TRBV2 and TRBJ1-1; 7 bases are shared with TRBD1. CDR3 length: 14 amino acids. After removal of 7 bases from V and 4 bases from J, the junction contained 9 bases not matched to a gene. Germline CDR1 SNHLY, CDR2 FYNNEI.

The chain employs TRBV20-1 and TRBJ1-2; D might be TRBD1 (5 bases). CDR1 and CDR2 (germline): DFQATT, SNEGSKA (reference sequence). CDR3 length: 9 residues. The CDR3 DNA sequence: TGCAGCGCAGGGACTTACTACACCTTC. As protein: CSAGTYYTF.

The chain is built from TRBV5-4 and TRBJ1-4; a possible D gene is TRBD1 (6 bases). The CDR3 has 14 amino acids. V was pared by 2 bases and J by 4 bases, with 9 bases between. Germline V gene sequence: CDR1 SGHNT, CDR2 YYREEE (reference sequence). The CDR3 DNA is TGTGCCAGCAGCTTACGAGGGGGTAATGAAAAACTGTTTTTT. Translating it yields CASSLRGGNEKLFF. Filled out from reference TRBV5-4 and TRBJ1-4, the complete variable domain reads ETGVTQSPTHLIKTRGQQVTLRCSSQSGHNTVSWYQQALGQGPQFIFQYYREEENGRGNFPPRFSGLQFPNYSSELNVNALELDDSALYLCASSLRGGNEKLFFGSGTQLSVL.

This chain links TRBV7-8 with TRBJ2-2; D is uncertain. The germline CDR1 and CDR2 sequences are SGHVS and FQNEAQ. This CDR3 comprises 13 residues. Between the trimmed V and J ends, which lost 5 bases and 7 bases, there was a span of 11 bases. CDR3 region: CASSPRTDGELFF. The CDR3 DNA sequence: TGTGCCAGCAGCCCCCGGACGGACGGGGAGCTGTTTTTT.

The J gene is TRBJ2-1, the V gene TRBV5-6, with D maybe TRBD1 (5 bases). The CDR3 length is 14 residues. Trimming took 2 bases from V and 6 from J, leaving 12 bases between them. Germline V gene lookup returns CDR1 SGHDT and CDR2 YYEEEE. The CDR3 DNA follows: TGTGCCAGCAGCTTAGTCGACAGCAGCAATGAGCAGTTCTTC. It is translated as CASSLVDSSNEQFF.

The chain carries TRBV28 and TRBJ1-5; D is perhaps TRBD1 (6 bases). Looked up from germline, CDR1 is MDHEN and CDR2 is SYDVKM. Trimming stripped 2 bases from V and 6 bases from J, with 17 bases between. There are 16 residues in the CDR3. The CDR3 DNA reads TGTGCCAGCAGTTTAAGGGACAATTGGCTGGGTCAGCCCCAGCATTTT. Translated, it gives CASSLRDNWLGQPQHF.

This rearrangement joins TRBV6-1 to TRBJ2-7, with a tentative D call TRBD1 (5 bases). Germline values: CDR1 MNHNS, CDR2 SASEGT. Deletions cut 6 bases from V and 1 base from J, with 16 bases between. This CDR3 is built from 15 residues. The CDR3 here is CASRRPAGNSYEQYF. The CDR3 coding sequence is TGTGCCAGCAGACGACCTGCAGGGAATTCCTACGAGCAGTACTTC.

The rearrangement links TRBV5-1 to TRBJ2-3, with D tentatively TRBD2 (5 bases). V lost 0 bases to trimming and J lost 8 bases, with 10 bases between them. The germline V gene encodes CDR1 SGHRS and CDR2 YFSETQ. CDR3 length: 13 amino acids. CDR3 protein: CASSLDPEGTQYF. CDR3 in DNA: TGCGCCAGCAGCTTGGATCCCGAGGGTACGCAGTATTTT.

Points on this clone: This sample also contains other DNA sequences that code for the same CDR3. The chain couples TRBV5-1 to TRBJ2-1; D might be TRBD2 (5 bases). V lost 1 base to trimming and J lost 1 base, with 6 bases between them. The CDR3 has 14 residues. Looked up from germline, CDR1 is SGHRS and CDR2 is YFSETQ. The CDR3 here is CASSLPGSYNEQFF. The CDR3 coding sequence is TGCGCCAGCAGCTTGCCGGGATCCTACAATGAGCAGTTCTTC. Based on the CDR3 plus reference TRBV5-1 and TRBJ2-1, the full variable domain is KAGVTQTPRYLIKTRGQQVTLSCSPISGHRSVSWYQQTPGQGLQFLFEYFSETQRNKGNFPGRFSGRQFSNSRSEMNVSTLELGDSALYLCASSLPGSYNEQFFGPGTRLTVL.

CDR3 in amino acids: CASSPISVAVVVAYEQYF. CDR3 coding DNA: TGTGCCAGCAGCCCCATTTCGGTCGCCGTTGTCGTGGCTTACGAGCAGTACTTC. This chain uses TRBV7-9 with TRBJ2-7; D not certain. Germline CDR1 SEHNR, CDR2 FQNEAQ (reference sequence). Trimming cost V 5 bases and J 4 bases, with 27 bases left between them. This CDR3 is built from 18 residues. Drawing the rest from reference TRBV7-9 and TRBJ2-7, the complete variable domain is DTGVSQNPRHKITKRGQNVTFRCDPISEHNRLYWYRQTLGQGPEFLTYFQNEAQLEKSRLLSDRFSAERPKGSFSTLEIQRTEQGDSAMYLCASSPISVAVVVAYEQYFGPGTRLTVT.

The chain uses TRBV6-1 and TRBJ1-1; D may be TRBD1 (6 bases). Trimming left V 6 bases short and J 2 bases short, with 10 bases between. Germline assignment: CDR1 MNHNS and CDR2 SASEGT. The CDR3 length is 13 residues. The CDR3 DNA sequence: TGTGCCAGCAGACGGGACATTAACACTGAAGCTTTCTTT. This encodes CASRRDINTEAFF.

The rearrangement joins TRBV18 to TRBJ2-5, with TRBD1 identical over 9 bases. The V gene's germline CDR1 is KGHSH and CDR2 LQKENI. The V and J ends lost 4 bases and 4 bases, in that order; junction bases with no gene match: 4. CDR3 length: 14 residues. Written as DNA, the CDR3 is TGTGCCAGCTCACGACAGGGGGTAGCAGAGACCCAGTACTTC. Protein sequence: CASSRQGVAETQYF.

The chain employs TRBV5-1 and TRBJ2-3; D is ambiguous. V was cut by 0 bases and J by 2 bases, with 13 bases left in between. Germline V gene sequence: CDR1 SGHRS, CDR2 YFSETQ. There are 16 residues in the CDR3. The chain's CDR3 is CASSLGGRVYTDTQYF. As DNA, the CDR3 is TGCGCCAGCAGCTTGGGCGGACGGGTTTACACAGATACGCAGTATTTT.

This chain's CDR3 is CASGLTGGRETQYF. The DNA for the CDR3 is TGTGCTAGTGGTTTGACAGGGGGCCGAGAGACCCAGTACTTC. V is TRBV12-5 and J is TRBJ2-5, with 9 bases that match TRBD1. CDR3 size: 14 residues. Germline-derived CDR1 and CDR2 are LGHNT and FRNRAP. The V and J ends lost 2 bases and 4 bases, in that order; junction bases with no gene match: 2.

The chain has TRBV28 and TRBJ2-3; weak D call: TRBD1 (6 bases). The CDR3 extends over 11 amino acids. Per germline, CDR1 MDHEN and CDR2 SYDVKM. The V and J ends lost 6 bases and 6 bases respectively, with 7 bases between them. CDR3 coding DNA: TGTGCCAGCAGCAGGGGTGATACGCAGTATTTT. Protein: CASSRGDTQYF.

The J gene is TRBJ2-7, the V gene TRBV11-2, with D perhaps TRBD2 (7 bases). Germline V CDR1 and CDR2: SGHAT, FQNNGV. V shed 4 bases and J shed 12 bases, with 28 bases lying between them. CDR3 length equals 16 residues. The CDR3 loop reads CASSSAGVGGPYYVYF. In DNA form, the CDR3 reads TGTGCCAGCAGCTCGGCGGGGGTTGGGGGGCCCTACTACGTGTACTTC.

The CDR3 nucleotides read TGTGCCAGCAGTTTGGCGTCGGAATACTACAATGAGCAGTTCTTC. Translating gives CASSLASEYYNEQFF. The rearrangement uses TRBV28 and TRBJ2-1, with D uncertain. The CDR3 sequence is 15 residues long. The V gene's germline CDR1 is MDHEN and CDR2 SYDVKM. The V gene lost 3 bases and the J gene lost 3 bases, with 12 bases spanning the gap.

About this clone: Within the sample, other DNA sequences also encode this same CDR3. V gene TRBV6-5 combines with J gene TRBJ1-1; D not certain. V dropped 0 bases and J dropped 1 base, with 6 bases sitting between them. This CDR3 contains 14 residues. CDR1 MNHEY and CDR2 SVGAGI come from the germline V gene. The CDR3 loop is CASSYSYRNTEAFF. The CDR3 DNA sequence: TGTGCCAGCAGTTACTCGTACAGGAACACTGAAGCTTTCTTT.